The 10 T cell receptor beta chains below were found in one sample sequenced in a study. TCRdb reprocessed the 5' RACE reads with MiXCR, giving one entry per CDR3 protein. The table includes some 60,000 distinct CDR3 sequences, just under 30% detected once. Sequenced sample: tumor-infiltrating naive CD4+ T cells sorted from the breast tumor. Subset: naive CD4+ T cells, CD4+CD45RA+CD25-. Receptors originate from a female donor with breast cancer.

This clonotype was seen only a few times. DNA of the CDR3: TGCAGTGCCTTCGACAGGGTGGCCACTGAAGCTTTCTTT. Its protein product is CSAFDRVATEAFF. The rearrangement uses TRBV20-1 and TRBJ1-1; 7 nucleotides agree with TRBD1. V lost 6 bases and J lost 4; bases outside the gene matches: 8. This CDR3 has 13 residues. Per germline, CDR1 DFQATT and CDR2 SNEGSKA (reference sequence).

The chain has TRBV6-5 and TRBJ1-1; perhaps TRBD1 as D (6 bases). CDR1 MNHEY and CDR2 SVGAGI come from the germline V gene. The V end was cut by 0 bases, the J end by 4 bases, with 15 bases between. The CDR3 has 16 residues. CDR3 residues: CASSYSSGAGGTEAFF. The CDR3 coding sequence is TGTGCCAGCAGTTACTCGTCAGGGGCGGGAGGCACTGAAGCTTTCTTT.

The chain uses TRBV10-2 and TRBJ2-7, with D hard to call. The CDR3 consists of 14 residues. With 5 bases removed from V and 3 bases from J, the gap between germline ends came to 14 bases. Germline assignment: CDR1 WSHSY and CDR2 SAAADI. The CDR3 region has the DNA TGCGCCAGCAGTCCCAAAAGACTTGACTACGAGCAGTACTTC. Protein: CASSPKRLDYEQYF.

This clonotype was seen a few times. This CDR3 reads CASTTKGRGGRFLRETQYF. Here the CDR3 DNA reads TGTGCCAGCACCACCAAGGGGCGGGGGGGCCGGTTTTTGCGGGAGACCCAGTACTTC. V and J are TRBV7-2 and TRBJ2-5; 9 bases match TRBD2. This CDR3 comprises 19 residues. J lost 5 bases, V lost 7 bases, and 23 bases had no gene match. Germline V gene sequence: CDR1 SGHTA, CDR2 FQGNSA. Supplemented by reference TRBV7-2 and TRBJ2-5, the full variable domain reads GAGVSQSPSNKVTEKGKDVELRCDPISGHTALYWYRQSLGQGLEFLIYFQGNSAPDKSGLPSDRFSAERTGGSVSTLTIQRTQQEDSAVYLCASTTKGRGGRFLRETQYFGPGTRLLVL.

A note on this clonotype: With a much larger clone just one base away, this may be a read error. The chain joins TRBV7-3 to TRBJ2-7, with D perhaps given as TRBD1 or TRBD2 (5 bases each). The germline gives CDR1 SGHTA, CDR2 FQGTGA. V lost 5 bases, J lost 0 bases, and 8 bases lay in between. CDR3 length equals 13 residues. DNA for the CDR3: TGTGCCAGCAGCCGGGGCGACTCCTACGAGCAGTACTTC. This gives the protein CASSRGDSYEQYF.

This clonotype has just a few counts. V is TRBV7-2 and J is TRBJ1-1; 7 bases agree with TRBD1. The CDR3 is 15 residues long. CDR1 is SGHTA, CDR2 FQGNSA, per germline. The trim removed 0 bases at V and 4 bases at J, leaving 5 bases unmatched. CDR3: CASSLATGSGTEAFF. The CDR3 nucleotides read TGTGCCAGCAGCTTAGCGACAGGGAGTGGCACTGAAGCTTTCTTT. Looking up the rest from reference TRBV7-2 and TRBJ1-1 gives the full variable domain: GAGVSQSPSNKVTEKGKDVELRCDPISGHTALYWYRQSLGQGLEFLIYFQGNSAPDKSGLPSDRFSAERTGGSVSTLTIQRTQQEDSAVYLCASSLATGSGTEAFFGQGTRLTVV.

This chain links TRBV14 with TRBJ2-7; no clear D gene. This CDR3 is built from 11 residues. The V end lost 3 bases, the J end lost 6 bases, and 6 bases lay between the germline ends. CDR1 and CDR2 from the germline V gene are SGHDN and FVKESK. The CDR3 sequence is CASSQGGEQYF. CDR3 sequence (DNA): TGTGCCAGCAGCCAGGGCGGCGAGCAGTACTTC.

The V gene is TRBV7-2, the J gene TRBJ2-7; D may be TRBD2 (5 bases). Trimming cost V 5 bases and J 6 bases, with 14 bases left between them. The V gene's germline CDR1 is SGHTA and CDR2 FQGNSA. The CDR3 spans 13 residues. CDR3 coding DNA: TGTGCCAGCAGCCTTTTACCGGGATCCGAGCAGTACTTC. Residues: CASSLLPGSEQYF.

In this sample, this clonotype is medium-sized. The gene calls are TRBV5-1 and TRBJ1-1; D remains unclear. The CDR3 runs 14 residues. The germline gives CDR1 SGHRS, CDR2 YFSETQ. The V end was cut by 4 bases, the J end by 7 bases, with 17 bases between. The chain's CDR3 is CASSEHSQDNEAFF. Here the CDR3 DNA reads TGCGCCAGCAGCGAACACAGTCAGGATAATGAAGCTTTCTTT.

This clonotype was seen many times. J is TRBJ1-5 and V is TRBV28; perhaps TRBD1 as D (5 bases). The V and J ends lost 6 bases and 1 base respectively, with 7 bases between them. The germline V gene has CDR1 MDHEN and CDR2 SYDVKM. This CDR3 is built from 13 residues. The DNA for the CDR3 is TGTGCCAGCAGACGGGACAGCAATCAGCCCCAGCATTTT. This sequence encodes CASRRDSNQPQHF.